The 21 T cell receptor beta chains given below trace back to one sample, sequenced in a study of blood T cells in healthy people across ages. Primers used in a second PCR of about 7 to 12 cycles were a sample-barcoded 5' primer and a J-beta primer mix. MiXCR was run by TCRdb on the 5' RACE reads, yielding one entry per CDR3 protein. Among roughly 930,000 distinct CDR3 sequences listed, about 44% were seen once. Sequencing was carried out using blood. Receptors were obtained from a man aged 25-40 years in good health.

V usage is TRBV20-1 and J usage is TRBJ2-1; possibly TRBD1 for D (6 bases). Trimming took 3 bases from V and 6 from J, leaving 12 bases between them. The CDR3 contains 13 residues. Germline CDR1 DFQATT, CDR2 SNEGSKA (reference sequence). CDR3 sequence (DNA): TGCAGTGCTAGGGATACAGGGCGCAATGAGCAGTTCTTC. The encoded protein is CSARDTGRNEQFF.

About this clonotype: Just one base apart from a much larger clone, this may be a read error. J is TRBJ2-3 and V is TRBV6-2 or TRBV6-3; maybe TRBD2 (5 bases). The CDR3 sequence is 15 residues long. The germline V gene has CDR1 MNHEY and CDR2 SVGEGT. CDR3 sequence: CAGSYRAVRTDTQYF. CDR3 in DNA: TGTGCCGGCAGTTACAGAGCGGTCCGCACAGATACGCAGTATTTT.

The rearrangement links TRBV7-2 to TRBJ2-1; possible D gene TRBD1, 7 bases. Germline lookup yields CDR1 SGHTA and CDR2 FQGNSA. Trimming took 4 bases from V and 12 from J, leaving 22 bases between them. The CDR3 is 15 amino acids. The CDR3 DNA is TGTGCCAGCAGCTCAATTGATCTGGGACAGCGGGTGCAGTTCTTC. It is translated as CASSSIDLGQRVQFF.

The count of this clonotype is one. The V and J genes are TRBV21-1 and TRBJ2-3. TRBV21-1 is noted as a pseudogene. The length of the CDR3 is 11 residues. The CDR3 is CATRGKDTQYF. CDR3 bases: TGTGCCACACGAGGTAAAGATACGCAGTATTTT.

This clonotype was counted only a few times. One junction end does not reproduce the germline sequence, and a read error may be involved. V usage is TRBV4-1 and J usage is TRBJ2-5; 11 nucleotides align to TRBD1. The DNA end favors TRBJ2-7, so the J call may be wrong. The length of the CDR3 is 14 residues. Germline V lookup: CDR1 MGHRA, CDR2 YSYEKL. In nucleotides, the CDR3 is TGCGCCGGCAGCCAATTTGGACAGGGGGCCGAGCAGTACTTC. This encodes CAGSQFGQGAEQYF.

This clonotype was detected only a few times. The rearrangement links TRBV7-2 to TRBJ2-3; TRBD2 agrees at 12 bases. With V trimmed by 5 bases and J by 4 bases, 4 bases remained unmatched. In germline, CDR1 is SGHTA, CDR2 FQGNSA. The CDR3 runs 15 residues. CDR3 loop: CASSLRTSGADTQYF. In DNA form, the CDR3 reads TGTGCCAGCAGCCTCCGGACTAGCGGGGCAGATACGCAGTATTTT. The full variable domain, in which reference TRBV7-2 and TRBJ2-3 provide the parts outside the CDR3, is GAGVSQSPSNKVTEKGKDVELRCDPISGHTALYWYRQSLGQGLEFLIYFQGNSAPDKSGLPSDRFSAERTGGSVSTLTIQRTQQEDSAVYLCASSLRTSGADTQYFGPGTRLTVL.

The chain links TRBV7-2 to TRBJ1-3; D gene unclear. Germline V gene lookup returns CDR1 SGHTA and CDR2 FQGNSA. Between the trimmed V and J ends, which lost 1 base and 0 bases, there was a span of 7 bases. The CDR3 spans 15 residues. The DNA of the CDR3 is TGTGCCAGCAGCTTAGATGCGAGCTCTGGAAACACCATATATTTT. Residues: CASSLDASSGNTIYF.

The chain uses TRBV5-1 and TRBJ2-4; TRBD2 agrees at 9 bases. Germline values: CDR1 SGHRS, CDR2 YFSETQ. The CDR3 has 18 residues. Germline trimming cut 0 bases from V and 2 bases from J; bases unmatched to any gene: 9. The CDR3, as DNA: TGCGCCAGCAGCTTGGCCGGCGGGGGGGCCTCCCCCAAAAACATTCAGTACTTC. Amino acid sequence: CASSLAGGGASPKNIQYF.

The CDR3, as DNA: TGTGCCAGCAGTCCCGAAATAACTGAAGCTTTCTTT. This codes for CASSPEITEAFF. The chain is built from TRBV28 and TRBJ1-1; D remains ambiguous. This CDR3 is built from 12 residues. CDR1 MDHEN and CDR2 SYDVKM come from the germline V gene. Trimming took 5 bases from V and 5 from J, leaving 9 bases between them.

This clonotype was observed a handful of times. The DNA for the CDR3 is TGCAGTGCTAGACCGCCAGGGGCGGGAGAAAAACTGTTTTTT. This gives the protein CSARPPGAGEKLFF. The chain uses TRBV20-1 and TRBJ1-4; tentative D call: TRBD1 (6 bases). The V and J ends lost 2 bases and 8 bases respectively, with 15 bases between them. The germline gives CDR1 DFQATT, CDR2 SNEGSKA (reference sequence). CDR3 length: 14 residues.

This clonotype has a handful of counts. DNA for the CDR3: TGTGCCAGCAGGCGTGCTCGGACTAGCGAAGGGACCCAGTACTTC. Protein: CASRRARTSEGTQYF. The rearrangement uses TRBV6-5 and TRBJ2-5; 9 nucleotides align to TRBD2. This CDR3 contains 15 residues. Germline V gene data show CDR1 as MNHEY and CDR2 as SVGAGI. Germline trimming cut 6 bases from V and 7 bases from J; bases unmatched to any gene: 12.

This chain uses TRBV21-1 with TRBJ2-3. TRBV21-1 is flagged as a pseudogene. This CDR3 is 18 amino acids long. The CDR3 loop reads CASSKGSGGEISTDTQYF. CDR3 nucleotide sequence: TGTGCCAGCAGCAAAGGGTCCGGTGGTGAGATTAGCACAGATACGCAGTATTTT.

The V call is TRBV30, the J call TRBJ1-1; D not certain. This CDR3 is 12 amino acids long. V lost 8 bases and J 0 bases, leaving 10 bases between the germline ends. Germline V lookup: CDR1 GTSNPN, CDR2 SVGIG (reference sequence). In nucleotides, the CDR3 is TGTGCCGTTGGACGGTTGAACACTGAAGCTTTCTTT. This codes for CAVGRLNTEAFF.

The chain carries TRBV6-2 or TRBV6-3 and TRBJ2-6; D is unclear. Trimming removed 1 base at V and 0 bases at J, with 4 bases between. The germline CDR1 and CDR2 sequences are MNHEY and SVGEGT. The CDR3 is 15 residues long. The DNA of the CDR3 is TGTGCCAGCAGTTACTTGTACTCTGGGGCCAACGTCCTGACTTTC. Its protein is CASSYLYSGANVLTF.

In this sample, this clonotype turned up a few times. The chain links TRBV5-5 to TRBJ2-5, with no clear D. This CDR3 comprises 12 residues. Trimming took 4 bases from V and 7 from J, leaving 11 bases between them. From germline, CDR1 is SGHKS and CDR2 YYEKEE (reference sequence). The CDR3: CASSPPAVTQYF. For the CDR3, the DNA is TGTGCCAGCAGCCCCCCGGCGGTGACCCAGTACTTC.

The CDR3 nucleotides read TGTGCCAGCAGCTCCACAGTTACGAACACCGGGGAGCTGTTTTTT. This gives the protein CASSSTVTNTGELFF. V and J are TRBV7-2 and TRBJ2-2; no definite D call. This CDR3 has 15 amino acids. Per germline, CDR1 SGHTA and CDR2 FQGNSA. Trimming took off 4 bases at V and 0 bases at J, with 9 bases between the two ends.

This clonotype was observed a few times. This chain uses TRBV12-3 or TRBV12-4 with TRBJ1-2; no reliable D call. Trimming removed 7 bases from V and 2 bases from J, with 8 bases in between. The CDR3 spans 12 residues. CDR3 DNA: TGTGCCAGCAATCGGGCAAACTATGGCTACACCTTC. Translated: CASNRANYGYTF.

This clonotype was observed once. This chain uses TRBV10-3 with TRBJ2-1, with TRBD2 matching 14 bases. Germline CDR1 reads ENHRY; CDR2 reads SYGVKD. V was pared by 8 bases and J by 7 bases, with 19 bases of the junction left unmatched. The CDR3 length is 19 residues. As DNA, the CDR3 is TGTGCCATCGGAAGAAGGGAGGGACTAGCGGGAGAGCTGTCGAATGAGCAGTTCTTC. Translated, it gives CAIGRREGLAGELSNEQFF.

The rearrangement uses TRBV9 and TRBJ2-1; TRBD2 matches 10 bases. Germline CDR1 and CDR2: SGDLS and YYNGEE. The CDR3 spans 16 residues. Losses at the gene ends were 0 bases for V and 7 bases for J; bases not matched to a gene: 7. This chain's CDR3 is CASSVEQRGGWNEQFF. CDR3 bases: TGTGCCAGCAGCGTAGAGCAGCGGGGGGGCTGGAATGAGCAGTTCTTC.

This chain uses TRBV3-1 with TRBJ1-2, with no clear D. The germline V gene encodes CDR1 LGHDT and CDR2 YNNKEL (reference sequence). CDR3 length: 14 amino acids. Trimming removed 4 bases from V and 8 bases from J, with 17 bases in between. In DNA form, the CDR3 reads TGTGCCAGCAGCCCAGTACAACGGACGGAAGGCTACACCTTC. Residues: CASSPVQRTEGYTF.

The genes are TRBV30 and TRBJ1-2; the D gene is possibly TRBD1 (6 bases). CDR3 length: 14 amino acids. The V gene's germline CDR1 is GTSNPN and CDR2 SVGIG (reference sequence). The V end was cut by 0 bases, the J end by 8 bases, with 16 bases between. The CDR3, as DNA: TGTGCCTGGAGTGTGGGGGCCTCTTCGGGCGGCTACACCTTC. Translating gives CAWSVGASSGGYTF.